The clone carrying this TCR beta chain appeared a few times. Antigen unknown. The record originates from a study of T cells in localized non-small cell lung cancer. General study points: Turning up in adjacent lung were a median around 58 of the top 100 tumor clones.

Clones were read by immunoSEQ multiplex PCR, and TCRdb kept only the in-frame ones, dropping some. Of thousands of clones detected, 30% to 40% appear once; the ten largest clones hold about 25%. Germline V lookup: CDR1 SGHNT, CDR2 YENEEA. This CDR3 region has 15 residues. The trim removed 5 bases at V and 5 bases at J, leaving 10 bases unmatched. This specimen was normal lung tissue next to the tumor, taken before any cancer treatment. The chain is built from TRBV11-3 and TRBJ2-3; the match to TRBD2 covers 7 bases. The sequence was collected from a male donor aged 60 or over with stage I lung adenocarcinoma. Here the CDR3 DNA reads TGTGCCAGCAGCCCAGCGGCGGGAGTCTTAGATACGCAGTATTTT. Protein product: CASSPAAGVLDTQYF.